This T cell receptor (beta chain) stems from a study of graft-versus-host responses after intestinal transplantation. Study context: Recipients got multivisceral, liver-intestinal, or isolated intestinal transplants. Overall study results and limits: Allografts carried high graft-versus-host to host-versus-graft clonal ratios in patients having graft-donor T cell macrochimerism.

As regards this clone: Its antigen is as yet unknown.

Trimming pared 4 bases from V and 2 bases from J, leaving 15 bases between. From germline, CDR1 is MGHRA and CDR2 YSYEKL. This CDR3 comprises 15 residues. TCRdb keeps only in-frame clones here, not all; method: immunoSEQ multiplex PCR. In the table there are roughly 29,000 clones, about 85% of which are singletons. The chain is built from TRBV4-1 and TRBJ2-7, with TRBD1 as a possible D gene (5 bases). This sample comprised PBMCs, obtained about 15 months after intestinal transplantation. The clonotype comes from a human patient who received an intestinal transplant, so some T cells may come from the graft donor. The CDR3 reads CASSRMPDSTYEQYF. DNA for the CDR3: TGCGCCAGCAGCCGGATGCCAGACAGCACCTACGAGCAGTACTTC.